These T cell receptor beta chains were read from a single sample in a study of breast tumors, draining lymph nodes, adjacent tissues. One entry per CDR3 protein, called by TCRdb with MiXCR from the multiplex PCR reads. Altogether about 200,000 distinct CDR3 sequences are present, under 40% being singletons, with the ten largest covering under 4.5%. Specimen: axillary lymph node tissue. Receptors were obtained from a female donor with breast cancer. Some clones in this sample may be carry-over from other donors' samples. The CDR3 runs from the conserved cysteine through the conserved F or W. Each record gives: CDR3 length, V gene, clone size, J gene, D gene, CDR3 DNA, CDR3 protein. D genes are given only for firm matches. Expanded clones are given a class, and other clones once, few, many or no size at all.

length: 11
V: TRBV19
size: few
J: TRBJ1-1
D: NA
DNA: TGTGCCAGTAAATCTGGGGTTGAAGCTTTCTTT
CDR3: CASKSGVEAFF

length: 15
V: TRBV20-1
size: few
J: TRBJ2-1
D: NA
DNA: TGCAGTGCTAGGAAACTAGCCCTCTCCTACAATGAGCAGTTCTTC
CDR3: CSARKLALSYNEQFF

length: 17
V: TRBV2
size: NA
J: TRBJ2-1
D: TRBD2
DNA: TGTGCCAGCAGTGAAGAGGCTAGCGGGAGCTTTAACAATGAGCAGTTCTTC
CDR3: CASSEEASGSFNNEQFF

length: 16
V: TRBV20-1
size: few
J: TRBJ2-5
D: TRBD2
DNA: TGCAGTGCTACAACCCTCGGGGGGTCCGTACAAGAGACCCAGTACTTC
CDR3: CSATTLGGSVQETQYF

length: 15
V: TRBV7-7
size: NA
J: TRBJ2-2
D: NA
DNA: TGTGCTAGCAGCTCAAGTGAGAGGTCTTCCCGGGAGCTGTTTTTT
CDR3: CASSSSERSSRELFF

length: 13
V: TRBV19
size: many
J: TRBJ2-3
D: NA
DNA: TGTGCCAGTCGAACCCTAGGGACAGATACGCAGTATTTT
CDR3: CASRTLGTDTQYF

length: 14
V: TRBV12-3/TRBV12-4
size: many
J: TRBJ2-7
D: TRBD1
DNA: TGTGCCAGCAGTAGGGACAGGATCCTCTACGAGCAGTACTTC
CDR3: CASSRDRILYEQYF

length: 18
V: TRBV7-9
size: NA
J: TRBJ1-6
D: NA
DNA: TGTGCCAGCAGAATAGTCAATAGCGGGAGGCCCTATAATTCACCCCTCCACTTT
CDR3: CASRIVNSGRPYNSPLHF

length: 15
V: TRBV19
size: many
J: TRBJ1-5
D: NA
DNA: TGTGCCAGTAGTATGGGGCAGCTTAGCAATCAGCCCCAGCATTTT
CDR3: CASSMGQLSNQPQHF

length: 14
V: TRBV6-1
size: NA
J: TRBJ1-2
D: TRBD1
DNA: TGTGCCAGCAGTGAAAGGGGGCAGGGCTATGGCTACACCTTC
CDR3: CASSERGQGYGYTF

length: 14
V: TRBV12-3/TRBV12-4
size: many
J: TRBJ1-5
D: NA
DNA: TGTGCCAGCAGTTTAGCAGACGGGTTTCAGCCCCAGCATTTT
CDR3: CASSLADGFQPQHF

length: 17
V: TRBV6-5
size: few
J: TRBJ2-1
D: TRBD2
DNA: TGTGCCAGCAGTCACTCGTTAGCGGGAGGACCCTACAATGAGCAGTTCTTC
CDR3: CASSHSLAGGPYNEQFF

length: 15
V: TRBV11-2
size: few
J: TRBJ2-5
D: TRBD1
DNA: TGTGCCAGCAGCTTTACGGACAGGGCGGGGGAGACCCAGTACTTC
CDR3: CASSFTDRAGETQYF

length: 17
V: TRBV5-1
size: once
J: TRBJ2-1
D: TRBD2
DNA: TGCGCCAGCAGCTTGGAACTAGCGGGGGGCAGTTGGAATGAGCAGTTCTTC
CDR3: CASSLELAGGSWNEQFF

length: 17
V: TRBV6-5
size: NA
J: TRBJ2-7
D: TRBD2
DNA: TGTGCCAGCAGTTTCAGGGGGGGTGGGACTAGCGGGAACGAGCAGTACTTC
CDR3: CASSFRGGGTSGNEQYF

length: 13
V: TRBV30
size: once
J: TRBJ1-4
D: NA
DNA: TGTGCCTGGAACGGGGACGCTCTGGAAAAACTGTTTTTT
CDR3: CAWNGDALEKLFF

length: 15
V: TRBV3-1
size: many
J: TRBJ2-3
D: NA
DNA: TGTGCCAGCAGCCAAGAGGGGAGGGGGAGAGATACGCAGTATTTT
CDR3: CASSQEGRGRDTQYF

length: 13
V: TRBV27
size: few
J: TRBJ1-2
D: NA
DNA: TGTGCCAGCAGACGAAGGGGGGGGCTCGGCTACACCTTC
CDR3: CASRRRGGLGYTF

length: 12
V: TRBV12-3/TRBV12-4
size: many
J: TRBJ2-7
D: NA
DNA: TGTGCCAGCAGTTCTCTTCCGTACGAGCAGTACTTC
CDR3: CASSSLPYEQYF

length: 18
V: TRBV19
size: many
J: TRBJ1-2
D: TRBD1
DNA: TGTGCCAGTAGTCCTATAGTGTTGAGGGACAGGGGCCACTATGGCTACACCTTC
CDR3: CASSPIVLRDRGHYGYTF

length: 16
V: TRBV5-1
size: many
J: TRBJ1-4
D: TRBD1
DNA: TGCGCCAGCAGCTTGTTTGGGGGACAGTCTAATGAAAAACTGTTTTTT
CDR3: CASSLFGGQSNEKLFF

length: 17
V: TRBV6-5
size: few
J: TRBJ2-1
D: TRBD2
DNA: TGTGCCAGCAGTTACTCGATTGTAGCGGGGGCCTACAATGAGCAGTTCTTC
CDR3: CASSYSIVAGAYNEQFF

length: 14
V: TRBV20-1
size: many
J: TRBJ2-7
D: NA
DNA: TGCAGTGCTAGAGATCCCCAGAAAGGCTACGAGCAGTACTTC
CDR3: CSARDPQKGYEQYF

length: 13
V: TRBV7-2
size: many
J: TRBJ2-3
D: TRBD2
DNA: TGTGCCAGCACCCTCCTTGCCCGGGGGGGGCAGTATTTT
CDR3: CASTLLARGGQYF

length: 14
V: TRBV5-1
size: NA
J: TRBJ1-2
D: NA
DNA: TGCGCCAGCAGCGGGAGACAGAGAAATAAGGGCTACACCTTC
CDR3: CASSGRQRNKGYTF

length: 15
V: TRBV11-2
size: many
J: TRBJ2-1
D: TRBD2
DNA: TGTGCCAGCAGCTTAATGGCGGGAGTCTTAAATGAGCAGTTCTTC
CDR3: CASSLMAGVLNEQFF

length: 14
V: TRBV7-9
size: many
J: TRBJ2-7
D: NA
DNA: TGTGCCAGCAGCTCAGACCTACCCTTAGGCGAGCAGTACTTC
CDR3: CASSSDLPLGEQYF

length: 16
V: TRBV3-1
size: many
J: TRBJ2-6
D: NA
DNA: TGTGCCAGCAGCCAAGTTATACTGGCTGGGGCCAACGTCCTGACTTTC
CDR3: CASSQVILAGANVLTF

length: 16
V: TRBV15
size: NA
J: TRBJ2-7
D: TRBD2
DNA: TGTGCCACCAGCAGAGATCCAGCGGGAAGGATCTACGAGCAGTACTTC
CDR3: CATSRDPAGRIYEQYF

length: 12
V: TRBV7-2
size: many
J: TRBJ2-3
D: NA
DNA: TGTGCCAGCAGAGTATACACAGATACGCAGTATTTT
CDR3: CASRVYTDTQYF

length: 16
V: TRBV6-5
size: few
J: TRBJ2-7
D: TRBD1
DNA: TGTGCCAGCAGTTACCCCTCCGGGACAGGCCAACACGAGCAGTACTTC
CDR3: CASSYPSGTGQHEQYF

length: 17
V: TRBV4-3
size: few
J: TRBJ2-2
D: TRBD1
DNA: TGCGCCAGCAGCCAGTCCACCGGGACAGGGGGCACCGGGGAGCTGTTTTTT
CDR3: CASSQSTGTGGTGELFF

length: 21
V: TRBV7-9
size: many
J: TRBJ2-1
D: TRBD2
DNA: TGTGCCAGCAGCCCCGACCCCACTCTTCGCATTACTAGCGGGAGGAACAATGAGCAGTTCTTC
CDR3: CASSPDPTLRITSGRNNEQFF

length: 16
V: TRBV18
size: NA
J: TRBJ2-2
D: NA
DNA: TGTGCCAGCTCACCTCTCGGGCCCGCGAACACCGGGGAGCTGTTTTTT
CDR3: CASSPLGPANTGELFF

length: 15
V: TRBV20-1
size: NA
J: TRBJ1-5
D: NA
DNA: TGCAGTGCTAGCCTAAAAACAGGGTTCAATCAGCCCCAGCATTTT
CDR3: CSASLKTGFNQPQHF

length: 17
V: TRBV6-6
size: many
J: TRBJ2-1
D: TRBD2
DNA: TGTGCCAGCAGTTACTCGCTGACTAGCGGGAGATACAATGAGCAGTTCTTC
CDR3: CASSYSLTSGRYNEQFF

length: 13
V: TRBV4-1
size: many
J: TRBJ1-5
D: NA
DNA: TGCGCCAGCAGCCAAGACGGGTGGGAGCCCCAGCATTTT
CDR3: CASSQDGWEPQHF

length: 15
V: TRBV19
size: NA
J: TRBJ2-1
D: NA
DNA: TGTGCCAGTAGTATCGGACGGAAAGCTAACTATGAGCAGTTCTTC
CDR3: CASSIGRKANYEQFF

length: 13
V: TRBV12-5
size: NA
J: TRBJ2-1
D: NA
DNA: TGTGCTAGTGGTTTCTATGGGGGCGGTGAGCAGTTCTTC
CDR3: CASGFYGGGEQFF

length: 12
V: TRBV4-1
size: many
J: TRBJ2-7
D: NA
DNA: TGCGCCAGCAGCCGAGTCACGGGCGAGCAGTACTTC
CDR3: CASSRVTGEQYF

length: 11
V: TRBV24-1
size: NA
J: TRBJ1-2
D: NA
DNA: TGTGCCACCAGTACGGCTGGTGGCTACACCTTC
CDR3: CATSTAGGYTF

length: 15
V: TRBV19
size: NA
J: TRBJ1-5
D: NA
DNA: TGTGCCAGTAGTATAGGGGGACGTGGCAATCAGCCCCAGCATTTT
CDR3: CASSIGGRGNQPQHF

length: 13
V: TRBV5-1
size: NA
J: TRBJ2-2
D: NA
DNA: TGCGCCAGCAGCTTGATGGCAGGGGGGGAGCTGTTTTTT
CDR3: CASSLMAGGELFF

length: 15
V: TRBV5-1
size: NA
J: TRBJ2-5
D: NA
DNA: TGCGCCAGCAGCTTCCTGGGGCCTGCCCACGAGACCCAGTACTTC
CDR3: CASSFLGPAHETQYF

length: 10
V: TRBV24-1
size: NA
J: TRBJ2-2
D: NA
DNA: TGTGCCTCCGCTGACGGGGAGCTGTTTTTT
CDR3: CASADGELFF

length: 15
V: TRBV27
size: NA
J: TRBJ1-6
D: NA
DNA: TGTGCCCGCAGCCACACGGGACCGGACAATTCACCCCTCCACTTT
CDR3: CARSHTGPDNSPLHF